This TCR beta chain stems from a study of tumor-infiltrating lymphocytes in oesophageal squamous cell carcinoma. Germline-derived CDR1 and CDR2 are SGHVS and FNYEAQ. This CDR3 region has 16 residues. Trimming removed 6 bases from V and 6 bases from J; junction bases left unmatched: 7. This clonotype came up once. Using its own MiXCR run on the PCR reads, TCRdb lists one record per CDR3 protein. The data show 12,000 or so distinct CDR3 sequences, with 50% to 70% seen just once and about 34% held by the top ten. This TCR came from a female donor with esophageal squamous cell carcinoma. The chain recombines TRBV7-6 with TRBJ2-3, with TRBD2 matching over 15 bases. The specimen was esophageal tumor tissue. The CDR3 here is CASRPGLAGGSDTQYF. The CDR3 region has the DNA TGTGCCAGCAGACCCGGACTAGCGGGAGGGTCCGATACGCAGTATTTT. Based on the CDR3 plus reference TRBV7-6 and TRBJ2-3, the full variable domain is GAGVSQSPRYKVTKRGQDVALRCDPISGHVSLYWYRQALGQGPEFLTYFNYEAQQDKSGLPNDRFSAERPEGSISTLTIQRTEQRDSAMYRCASRPGLAGGSDTQYFGPGTRLTVL.